The entry below gives a single T cell receptor (beta chain) sequence along with its context. Its target is not known. The PCR ran on 60 Vbeta and 13 Jbeta primers. Measured with immunoSEQ multiplex PCR; TCRdb has only the in-frame clones, and not every one. The sample consists of under 200,000 clones, 68% of them appearing once. The CDR3 sequence is 14 residues long. The germline V and J ends were trimmed by 3 bases and 1 base, with 10 bases remaining between them. Germline CDR1 is SGHRS and CDR2 is YFSETQ. This record belongs to a study of cytomegalovirus exposure and HLA in healthy donors. Turning to the study itself: Among the approximately 420 donors who were genotyped, approximately 76% fell in the genetic ancestry cluster that is associated with self-reported Caucasian donors. Study-wide points: Most TCR sequences were uncommon, yet certain public TCRs appeared in many donors. Data from an earlier analysis indicated that most TCR beta V segments were productive either about 87% or about 30% of the time.

The source of this sequence is a man aged 50 to 59 in good health and CMV-seronegative. Sequencing was carried out using PBMCs. The chain recombines TRBV5-1 with TRBJ1-1, with D perhaps TRBD1 (6 bases). This chain's CDR3 is CASSWETGNTEAFF. The DNA for the CDR3 is TGCGCCAGCAGCTGGGAGACAGGGAACACTGAAGCTTTCTTT.